This TCR beta chain was observed in a study of ipilimumab plus nivolumab after autologous stem cell transplantation (dated by TCRdb to the early 2020s). Describing the broader study: A median of about 5 ipilimumab doses and about 8 nivolumab doses was received by trial patients. The intent-to-treat population of the trial was made up of 30 to 35 patients. Patients undergoing autologous transplant for high-risk diffuse large B cell lymphoma, mature T cell lymphoma, or multiple myeloma were enrolled in the trial. High-risk transplant-naive patients and patients relapsing within 3 years of a first autologous transplant were included in the myeloma cohort. Overall results and qualifications from the work: The authors concluded that combined checkpoint inhibition appeared tolerable when used as consolidation after transplant. The authors stated that profiles of the T cell receptor repertoire, regulatory T cell phenotype and gut microbiota provided a biologic rationale for studying this approach further.

With regard to this clone: Its antigen is unknown. Base qualities are not provided; no much larger clone lies one nucleotide away.

Library creation used the immunoSEQ multiplex PCR assay. In its TCRdb copy, this immuneACCESS table keeps in-frame sequences only and misses some clones. Where compared with another copy, unresolved V genes explain less than half of these, and the others have no known cause. The sample yields 43,000 or so clones; approximately 90% were counted once. The ten largest make up approximately 0.87% of the sample. Ipilimumab was given at 1 mg/kg intravenously on day 1 of selected weeks, and checkpoint therapy started 14 to 28 days after autologous transplant. Nivolumab was administered at 3 mg/kg intravenously on day 1 of weeks 1, 4, 7, 10, and every two weeks through week 26. Combined checkpoint inhibition with ipilimumab and nivolumab as consolidation after autologous stem cell transplantation was tested in a Phase Ib clinical trial. V is cut back by 4 bases and J by 5 bases, with 5 bases in the junction unmatched. From the cysteine through the phenylalanine, the CDR3 covers 15 amino acids. Left in the record is the CDR3 DNA by itself, 45 bases read in frame from the first base. CDR1 and CDR2, looked up from the germline V gene, are LGHNA and YNFKEQ.

Recombination joined TRBV4-2 with TRBJ2-2; TRBD2 matches 9 bases in the middle. The source was PBMCs, collected in a trial of ipilimumab plus nivolumab as post-transplant consolidation. The sequence was collected from a male donor with multiple myeloma. The DNA reads TGTGCCAGCAGCCTGAGGCGGGAGGGAACCGGGGAGCTGTTTTTT. This translates into CASSLRREGTGELFF.